Listed here are 18 T cell receptor beta chains from one sample, sequenced in a study of regulatory T cells in long-lasting Graves disease. Described time point: persistent/refractory GD, antithyroid drugs over 5 years with positive TRAb. Isolated PBMC RNA provided the starting material for the TCR library. Library construction for TCR beta used iRepertoire HTBI primers and Arm-PCR of CDR3 regions. TCRdb reprocessed the multiplex PCR reads via MiXCR and lists one record per CDR3 protein. The sample holds approximately 500,000 distinct CDR3 sequences; approximately 21% are singletons and the top ten take roughly 7.1%. Sequenced here: peripheral blood mononuclear cells (PBMCs), sampled when the disease was refractory, from a patient treated with antithyroid drugs. The receptors here all came from a female donor with Graves disease.

This clonotype was found once. This chain connects TRBV5-1 to TRBJ1-2; tentatively, D is TRBD1 (6 bases). V was pared by 0 bases and J by 2 bases, with 17 bases between. Germline CDR1 SGHRS, CDR2 YFSETQ. The CDR3 sequence is 17 residues long. The CDR3 DNA sequence: TGCGCCAGCAGCTTGGAATACTCCGGACAGAGGAACTATGGCTACACCTTC. Translating it yields CASSLEYSGQRNYGYTF.

This sequence joins TRBV29-1 and TRBJ2-3, with 7 bases matching TRBD2. This CDR3 region has 15 residues. The junction had 11 bases not matched to a gene; V was cut back by 5 bases and J by 3 bases. CDR1 and CDR2 from the germline V gene are SQVTM and ANQGSEA. The CDR3: CSVRSSGVRTDTQYF. CDR3 sequence (DNA): TGCAGCGTTCGGTCTAGCGGAGTGAGGACAGATACGCAGTATTTT.

V usage is TRBV19 and J usage is TRBJ1-1; 8 nucleotides line up with TRBD1. The V gene end was trimmed by 7 bases and the J gene end by 5 bases; junction bases not matched to a gene: 9. CDR1 LNHDA and CDR2 SQIVND come from the germline V gene (reference sequence). The CDR3 loop spans 14 amino acids. CDR3 sequence (DNA): TGTGCCAGTACCACCCGGACAGGGAGAACTGAAGCTTTCTTT. As protein: CASTTRTGRTEAFF.

There are a few counts of this clonotype. The gene calls are TRBV15 and TRBJ2-3, with TRBD2 as a possible D gene (5 bases). Deletions cut 5 bases from V and 8 bases from J, with 20 bases between. CDR3 length equals 15 residues. CDR1 LNHNV and CDR2 YYDKDF come from the germline V gene (reference sequence). The CDR3 coding sequence is TGTGCCACCAGCCGAGGGATCCCAGGCGGTGGTACGCAGTATTTT. Amino acids: CATSRGIPGGGTQYF.

This clonotype has a count of ten or more. The chain uses TRBV7-9 and TRBJ2-6; no reliable D call. CDR3 length: 17 amino acids. Deletions cut 2 bases from V and 2 bases from J, with 13 bases between. Germline V CDR1 and CDR2: SEHNR, FQNEAQ (reference sequence). The CDR3 DNA sequence: TGTGCCAGCAGCTTATGGTCCCTTGGTGCTGGGGCCAACGTCCTGACTTTC. It encodes CASSLWSLGAGANVLTF.

The table lists this clonotype with a few counts. Since a much larger clone is just one base distant, this may be a read error. This chain joins TRBV5-8 and TRBJ2-5; TRBD1 might be the D (6 bases). V shed 7 bases and J shed 3 bases, with 16 bases lying between them. The CDR3 is 14 residues long. The germline V gene encodes CDR1 SGHTS and CDR2 YDEGEE. CDR3 DNA: TGTGCCAGCCACGGAGGACAGTACGAAGAGACCCAGTACTTC. Translated: CASHGGQYEETQYF.

This clonotype was counted at least ten times. The chain employs TRBV28 and TRBJ1-1, with a weak D call TRBD1 (6 bases). Between the trimmed V and J ends, which lost 2 bases and 6 bases, there was a span of 13 bases. CDR3 length: 14 amino acids. CDR1 is MDHEN, CDR2 SYDVKM, per germline. In DNA form, the CDR3 reads TGTGCCAGCAGTTTAGGGGTCGACAGGCCTGAAGCTTTCTTT. Protein sequence: CASSLGVDRPEAFF.

This chain joins TRBV20-1 and TRBJ1-5; 7 bases align to TRBD1. The V gene end was trimmed by 6 bases and the J gene end by 3 bases; junction bases not matched to a gene: 11. Germline-derived CDR1 and CDR2 are DFQATT and SNEGSKA (reference sequence). CDR3 length equals 15 residues. The chain's CDR3 is CSATAPGGPNQPQHF. In DNA, the CDR3 is TGCAGTGCGACGGCCCCAGGGGGGCCCAATCAGCCCCAGCATTTT.

This clonotype was seen at least ten times. The genes are TRBV28 and TRBJ2-7; perhaps TRBD1 as D (6 bases). Germline CDR1 MDHEN, CDR2 SYDVKM. The CDR3 is 15 amino acids. V was clipped by 4 bases and J by 6 bases, with 19 bases between them. This chain's CDR3 is CASSSLSDREAEQYF. The CDR3 coding sequence is TGTGCCAGCAGTTCCCTATCGGACAGAGAGGCCGAGCAGTACTTC.

This clonotype appeared many times. J is TRBJ1-2 and V is TRBV3-1; maybe TRBD1 (5 bases). In germline, CDR1 is LGHDT, CDR2 YNNKEL (reference sequence). The CDR3 runs to 12 residues. V gave up 0 bases and J gave up 9 bases, with 8 bases separating them. CDR3 sequence (DNA): TGTGCCAGCAGCCAAGACGGGGGACGCTACACCTTC. Translation: CASSQDGGRYTF.

The rearrangement uses TRBV6-5 and TRBJ2-5; a possible D gene is TRBD2 (6 bases). Germline V gives CDR1 MNHEY, CDR2 SVGAGI. This CDR3 region has 15 residues. The V end lost 0 bases, the J end lost 2 bases, and 10 bases lay between the germline ends. The CDR3 loop is CASSYSTGAQETQYF. The CDR3 DNA is TGTGCCAGCAGTTACTCAACGGGAGCTCAAGAGACCCAGTACTTC.

There are many counts of this clonotype. The chain recombines TRBV28 with TRBJ1-1, with 8 bases identical to TRBD1. The CDR3 totals 19 residues. Trimming removed 2 bases from V and 5 bases from J; junction bases left unmatched: 19. Germline V gene data show CDR1 as MDHEN and CDR2 as SYDVKM. Written as DNA, the CDR3 is TGTGCCAGCAGTTTACCCCTTAATTCAGGGGGCGCAGGGAAGACTGAAGCTTTCTTT. It is translated as CASSLPLNSGGAGKTEAFF. The whole variable domain, filled in from reference TRBV28 and TRBJ1-1, reads DVKVTQSSRYLVKRTGEKVFLECVQDMDHENMFWYRQDPGLGLRLIYFSYDVKMKEKGDIPEGYSVSREKKERFSLILESASTNQTSMYLCASSLPLNSGGAGKTEAFFGQGTRLTVV.

The chain has TRBV28 and TRBJ1-3; TRBD1 might be the D (5 bases). The CDR3 length is 15 residues. Trimming left V 6 bases short and J 0 bases short, with 12 bases between. Germline V gives CDR1 MDHEN, CDR2 SYDVKM. CDR3 amino acids: CASRLQDHSGNTIYF. CDR3 coding DNA: TGTGCCAGCAGGCTACAGGACCACTCTGGAAACACCATATATTTT. Variable domain in full (rest from reference TRBV28 and TRBJ1-3): DVKVTQSSRYLVKRTGEKVFLECVQDMDHENMFWYRQDPGLGLRLIYFSYDVKMKEKGDIPEGYSVSREKKERFSLILESASTNQTSMYLCASRLQDHSGNTIYFGEGSWLTVV.

This clonotype was detected ten times or more. The rearrangement uses TRBV28 and TRBJ2-7, with 13 bases aligning to TRBD2. J lost 4 bases, V lost 6 bases, and 9 bases had no gene match. The CDR3 spans 16 residues. CDR1 is MDHEN and CDR2 is SYDVKM in the germline V gene. Here the CDR3 DNA reads TGTGCCAGCAGCCCGGGACTAGCGGGACGATCGTACGAGCAGTACTTC. Translating it yields CASSPGLAGRSYEQYF.

This clonotype occurred a few times. This sequence joins TRBV24-1 and TRBJ2-2, with D possibly TRBD1 on 6 matching bases. Germline V lookup: CDR1 KGHDR, CDR2 SFDVKD. V lost 4 bases and J lost 3, with 8 bases in between. This CDR3 is built from 14 residues. CDR3 nucleotide sequence: TGTGCCACCAGTGACCCAGGGGACACCGGGGAGCTGTTTTTT. Its translation: CATSDPGDTGELFF.

Only a few counts were recorded for this clonotype. The rearrangement links TRBV25-1 to TRBJ1-1; D gene uncertain. This CDR3 spans 16 amino acids. V lost 7 bases to trimming and J lost 1 base, with 19 bases between them. In germline, CDR1 is MGHDK, CDR2 SYGVNS. CDR3 bases: TGTGCCAGCATAGTGGTCTCAGCCATGGAGAACACTGAAGCTTTCTTT. As protein: CASIVVSAMENTEAFF.

In the case of this clonotype: A much more abundant neighbour one base away suggests this may be a read error. V usage is TRBV28 and J usage is TRBJ1-2; no reliable D call. From germline, CDR1 is MDHEN and CDR2 SYDVKM. V was clipped by 8 bases and J by 8 bases, with 21 bases between them. The CDR3 is 14 residues long. CDR3 DNA: TGTGCCAGCCGTGGCGGGTGCCGGGTGCAGGGCTACACCTTC. This encodes CASRGGCRVQGYTF.

This clonotype has only a few counts. The rearrangement joins TRBV6-2 or TRBV6-3 to TRBJ2-2; either TRBD1 or TRBD2 may supply D (5 bases each). The CDR3 spans 16 residues. The ends were cut back, 2 bases at V and 1 base at J, with 11 bases in the middle. Germline CDR1 reads MNHEY; CDR2 reads SVGEGT. The CDR3 DNA reads as TGTGCCAGCAGTTACGTCGGGGCTAGGAACACCGGGGAGCTGTTTTTT. Amino acid sequence: CASSYVGARNTGELFF.